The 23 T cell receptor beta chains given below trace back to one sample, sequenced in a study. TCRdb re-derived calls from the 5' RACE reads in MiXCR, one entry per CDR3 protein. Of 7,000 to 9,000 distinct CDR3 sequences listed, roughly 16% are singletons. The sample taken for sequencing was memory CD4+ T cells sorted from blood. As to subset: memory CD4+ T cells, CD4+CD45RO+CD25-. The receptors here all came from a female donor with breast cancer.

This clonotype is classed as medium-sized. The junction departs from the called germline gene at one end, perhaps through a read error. The DNA of the CDR3 is TGTGCTAGCAGCGGAACCCTAGCGGGAGGGCCCAAAAGCTCCTACAATGAGCAGTTCTTC. Protein sequence: CASSGTLAGGPKSSYNEQFF. J is TRBJ2-1 and V is TRBV7-7; 12 nucleotides match TRBD2. Germline lookup yields CDR1 SSHAT and CDR2 FNYEAQ (reference sequence). The CDR3 consists of 20 residues.

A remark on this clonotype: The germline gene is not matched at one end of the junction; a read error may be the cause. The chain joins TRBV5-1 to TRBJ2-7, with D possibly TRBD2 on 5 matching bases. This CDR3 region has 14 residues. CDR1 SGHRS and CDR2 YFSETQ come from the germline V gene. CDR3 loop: CASSSGGRLYELCF. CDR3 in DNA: TGCGCCAGCAGCTCAGGAGGACGGCTCTACGAGCTGTGCTTC.

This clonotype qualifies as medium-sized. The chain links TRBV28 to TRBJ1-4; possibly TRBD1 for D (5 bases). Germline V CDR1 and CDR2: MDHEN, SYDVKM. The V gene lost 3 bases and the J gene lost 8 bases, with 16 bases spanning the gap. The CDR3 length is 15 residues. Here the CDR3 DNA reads TGTGCCAGCAGTTTGGTGGGGACGTCCGGGGAAAAACTGTTTTTT. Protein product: CASSLVGTSGEKLFF.

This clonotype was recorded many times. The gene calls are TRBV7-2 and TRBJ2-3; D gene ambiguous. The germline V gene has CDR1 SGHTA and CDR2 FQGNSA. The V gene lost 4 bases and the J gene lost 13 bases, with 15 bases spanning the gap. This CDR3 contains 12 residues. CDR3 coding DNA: TGTGCCAGCAGCTACAATCCGACTCCGAAGTATTTT. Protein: CASSYNPTPKYF.

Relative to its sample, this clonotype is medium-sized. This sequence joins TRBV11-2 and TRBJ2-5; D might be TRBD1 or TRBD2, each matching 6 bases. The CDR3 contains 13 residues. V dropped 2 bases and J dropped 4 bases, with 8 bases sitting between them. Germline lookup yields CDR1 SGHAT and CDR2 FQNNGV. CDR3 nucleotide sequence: TGTGCCAGCAGCTTACCGGGGGCAGAGACCCAGTACTTC. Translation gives CASSLPGAETQYF.

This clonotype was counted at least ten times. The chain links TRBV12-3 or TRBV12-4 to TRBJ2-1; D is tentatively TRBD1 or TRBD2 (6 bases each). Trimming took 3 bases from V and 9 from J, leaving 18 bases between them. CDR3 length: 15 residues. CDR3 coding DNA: TGTGCCAGCAGTTTCGGGGGAACAGGGCAAGGTGAGCAGTTCTTC. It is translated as CASSFGGTGQGEQFF.

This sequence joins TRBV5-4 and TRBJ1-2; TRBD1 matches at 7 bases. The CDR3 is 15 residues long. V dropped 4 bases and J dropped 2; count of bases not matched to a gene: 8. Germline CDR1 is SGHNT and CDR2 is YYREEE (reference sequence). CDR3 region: CASSPKQGSNYGYTF. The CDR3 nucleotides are TGTGCCAGCAGCCCCAAACAGGGGAGCAACTATGGCTACACCTTC.

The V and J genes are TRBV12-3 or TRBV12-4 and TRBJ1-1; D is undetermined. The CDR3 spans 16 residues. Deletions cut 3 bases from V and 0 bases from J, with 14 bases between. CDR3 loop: CASSFWAPTLNTEAFF. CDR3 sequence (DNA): TGTGCCAGCAGTTTCTGGGCACCGACCCTGAACACTGAAGCTTTCTTT.

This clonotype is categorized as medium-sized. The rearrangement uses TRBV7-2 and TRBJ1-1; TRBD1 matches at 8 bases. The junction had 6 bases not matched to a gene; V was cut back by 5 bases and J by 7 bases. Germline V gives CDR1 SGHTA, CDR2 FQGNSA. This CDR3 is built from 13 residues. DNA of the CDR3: TGTGCCAGCAGCGTAAGGACAGGGAATGAAGCTTTCTTT. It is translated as CASSVRTGNEAFF.

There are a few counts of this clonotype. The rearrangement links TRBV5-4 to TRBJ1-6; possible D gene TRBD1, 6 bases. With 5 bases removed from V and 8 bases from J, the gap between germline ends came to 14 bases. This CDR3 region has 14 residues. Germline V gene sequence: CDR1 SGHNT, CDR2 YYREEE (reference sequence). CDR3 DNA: TGTGCCAGCAGTCTAAACAGGGCCTATTCACCCCTCCACTTT. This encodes CASSLNRAYSPLHF.

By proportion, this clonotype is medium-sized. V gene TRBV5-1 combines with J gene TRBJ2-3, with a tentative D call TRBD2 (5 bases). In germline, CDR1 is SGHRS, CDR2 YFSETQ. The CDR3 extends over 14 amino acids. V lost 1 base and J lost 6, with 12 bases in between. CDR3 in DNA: TGCGCCAGCAGCTTGCCCCGGACTGAGGATACGCAGTATTTT. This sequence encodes CASSLPRTEDTQYF.

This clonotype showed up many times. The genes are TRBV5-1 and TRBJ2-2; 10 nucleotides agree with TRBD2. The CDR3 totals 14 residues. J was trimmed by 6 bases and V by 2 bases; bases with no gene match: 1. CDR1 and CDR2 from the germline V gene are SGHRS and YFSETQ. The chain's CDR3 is CASSFSGRSGELFF. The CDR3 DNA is TGCGCCAGCAGCTTTAGCGGGAGGTCCGGGGAGCTGTTTTTT. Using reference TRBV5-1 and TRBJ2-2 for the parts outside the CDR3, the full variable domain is KAGVTQTPRYLIKTRGQQVTLSCSPISGHRSVSWYQQTPGQGLQFLFEYFSETQRNKGNFPGRFSGRQFSNSRSEMNVSTLELGDSALYLCASSFSGRSGELFFGEGSRLTVL.

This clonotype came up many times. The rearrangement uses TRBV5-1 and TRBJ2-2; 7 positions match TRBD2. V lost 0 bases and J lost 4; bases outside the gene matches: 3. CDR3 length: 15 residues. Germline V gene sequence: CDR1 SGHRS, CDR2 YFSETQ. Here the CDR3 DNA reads TGCGCCAGCAGCTTGGCGGCGGGGGTCACCGGGGAGCTGTTTTTT. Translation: CASSLAAGVTGELFF.

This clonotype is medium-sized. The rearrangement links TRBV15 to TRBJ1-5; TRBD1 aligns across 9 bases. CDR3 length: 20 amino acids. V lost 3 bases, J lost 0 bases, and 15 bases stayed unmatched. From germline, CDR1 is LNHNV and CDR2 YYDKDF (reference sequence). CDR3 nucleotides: TGTGCCACCAGCAGTGCCGGTTTTGAGGGACAGGGCACTAGCAATCAGCCCCAGCATTTT. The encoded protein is CATSSAGFEGQGTSNQPQHF.

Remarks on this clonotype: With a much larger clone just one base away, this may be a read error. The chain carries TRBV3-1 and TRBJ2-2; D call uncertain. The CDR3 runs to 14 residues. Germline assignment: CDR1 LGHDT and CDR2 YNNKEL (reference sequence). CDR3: CASGQGQSSGELFF. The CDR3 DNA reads TGTGCCAGCGGCCAAGGGCAATCTAGCGGGGAGCTGTTTTTT.

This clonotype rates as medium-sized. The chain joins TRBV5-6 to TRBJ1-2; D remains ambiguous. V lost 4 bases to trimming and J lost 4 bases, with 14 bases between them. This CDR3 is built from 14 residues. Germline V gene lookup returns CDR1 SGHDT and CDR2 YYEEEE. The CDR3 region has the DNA TGTGCCAGCAGCCCCCTTAGTCCGGGCTATGGCTACACCTTC. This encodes CASSPLSPGYGYTF.

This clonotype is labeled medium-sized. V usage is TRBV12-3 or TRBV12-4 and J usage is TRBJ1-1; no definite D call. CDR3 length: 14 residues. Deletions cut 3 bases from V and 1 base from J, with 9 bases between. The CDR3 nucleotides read TGTGCCAGCAGTTTGGCATCCGGGAACACTGAAGCTTTCTTT. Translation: CASSLASGNTEAFF.

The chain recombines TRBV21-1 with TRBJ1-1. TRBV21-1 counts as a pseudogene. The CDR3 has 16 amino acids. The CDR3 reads CASSSLQAGLNTEAFF. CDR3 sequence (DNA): TGTGCCAGCAGCTCCCTCCAGGCAGGCCTGAACACTGAAGCTTTCTTT.

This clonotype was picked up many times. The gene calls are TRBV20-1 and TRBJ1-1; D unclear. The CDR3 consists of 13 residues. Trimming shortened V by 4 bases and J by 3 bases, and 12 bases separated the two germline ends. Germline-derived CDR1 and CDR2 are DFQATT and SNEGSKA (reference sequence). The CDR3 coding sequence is TGCAGTGCTAACCCCGGCCCTGACACTGAAGCTTTCTTT. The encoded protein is CSANPGPDTEAFF.

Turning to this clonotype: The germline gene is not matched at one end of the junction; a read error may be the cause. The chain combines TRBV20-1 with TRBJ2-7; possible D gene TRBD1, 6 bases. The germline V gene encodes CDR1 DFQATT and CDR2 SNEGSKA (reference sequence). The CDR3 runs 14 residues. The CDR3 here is CSARDGGRKGEQNF. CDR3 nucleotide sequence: TGCAGTGCTAGAGATGGGGGCAGGAAGGGCGAGCAGAACTTC.

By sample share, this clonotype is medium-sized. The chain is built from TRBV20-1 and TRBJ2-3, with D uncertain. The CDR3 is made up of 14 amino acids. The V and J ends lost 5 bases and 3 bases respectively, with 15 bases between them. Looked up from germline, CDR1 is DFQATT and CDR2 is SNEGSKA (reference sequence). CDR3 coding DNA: TGCAGTGCTCCTGAGCCGCCCATAACAGATACGCAGTATTTT. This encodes CSAPEPPITDTQYF.

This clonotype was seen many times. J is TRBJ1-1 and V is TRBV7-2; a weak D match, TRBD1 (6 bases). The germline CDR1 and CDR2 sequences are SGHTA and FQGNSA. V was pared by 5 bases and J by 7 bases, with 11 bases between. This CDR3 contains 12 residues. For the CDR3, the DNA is TGTGCCAGCAGCCGGCAGGGGATTGAAGCTTTCTTT. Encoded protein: CASSRQGIEAFF.

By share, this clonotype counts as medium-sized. DNA for the CDR3: TGCGCCAGCAGCGATCTAACAGGGAACACTGAAGCTTTCTTT. This sequence encodes CASSDLTGNTEAFF. This chain connects TRBV5-1 to TRBJ1-1; possible D gene TRBD1, 5 bases. Germline V gives CDR1 SGHRS, CDR2 YFSETQ. V was trimmed by 4 bases and J by 1 base, leaving 11 bases between them. CDR3 length equals 14 residues.